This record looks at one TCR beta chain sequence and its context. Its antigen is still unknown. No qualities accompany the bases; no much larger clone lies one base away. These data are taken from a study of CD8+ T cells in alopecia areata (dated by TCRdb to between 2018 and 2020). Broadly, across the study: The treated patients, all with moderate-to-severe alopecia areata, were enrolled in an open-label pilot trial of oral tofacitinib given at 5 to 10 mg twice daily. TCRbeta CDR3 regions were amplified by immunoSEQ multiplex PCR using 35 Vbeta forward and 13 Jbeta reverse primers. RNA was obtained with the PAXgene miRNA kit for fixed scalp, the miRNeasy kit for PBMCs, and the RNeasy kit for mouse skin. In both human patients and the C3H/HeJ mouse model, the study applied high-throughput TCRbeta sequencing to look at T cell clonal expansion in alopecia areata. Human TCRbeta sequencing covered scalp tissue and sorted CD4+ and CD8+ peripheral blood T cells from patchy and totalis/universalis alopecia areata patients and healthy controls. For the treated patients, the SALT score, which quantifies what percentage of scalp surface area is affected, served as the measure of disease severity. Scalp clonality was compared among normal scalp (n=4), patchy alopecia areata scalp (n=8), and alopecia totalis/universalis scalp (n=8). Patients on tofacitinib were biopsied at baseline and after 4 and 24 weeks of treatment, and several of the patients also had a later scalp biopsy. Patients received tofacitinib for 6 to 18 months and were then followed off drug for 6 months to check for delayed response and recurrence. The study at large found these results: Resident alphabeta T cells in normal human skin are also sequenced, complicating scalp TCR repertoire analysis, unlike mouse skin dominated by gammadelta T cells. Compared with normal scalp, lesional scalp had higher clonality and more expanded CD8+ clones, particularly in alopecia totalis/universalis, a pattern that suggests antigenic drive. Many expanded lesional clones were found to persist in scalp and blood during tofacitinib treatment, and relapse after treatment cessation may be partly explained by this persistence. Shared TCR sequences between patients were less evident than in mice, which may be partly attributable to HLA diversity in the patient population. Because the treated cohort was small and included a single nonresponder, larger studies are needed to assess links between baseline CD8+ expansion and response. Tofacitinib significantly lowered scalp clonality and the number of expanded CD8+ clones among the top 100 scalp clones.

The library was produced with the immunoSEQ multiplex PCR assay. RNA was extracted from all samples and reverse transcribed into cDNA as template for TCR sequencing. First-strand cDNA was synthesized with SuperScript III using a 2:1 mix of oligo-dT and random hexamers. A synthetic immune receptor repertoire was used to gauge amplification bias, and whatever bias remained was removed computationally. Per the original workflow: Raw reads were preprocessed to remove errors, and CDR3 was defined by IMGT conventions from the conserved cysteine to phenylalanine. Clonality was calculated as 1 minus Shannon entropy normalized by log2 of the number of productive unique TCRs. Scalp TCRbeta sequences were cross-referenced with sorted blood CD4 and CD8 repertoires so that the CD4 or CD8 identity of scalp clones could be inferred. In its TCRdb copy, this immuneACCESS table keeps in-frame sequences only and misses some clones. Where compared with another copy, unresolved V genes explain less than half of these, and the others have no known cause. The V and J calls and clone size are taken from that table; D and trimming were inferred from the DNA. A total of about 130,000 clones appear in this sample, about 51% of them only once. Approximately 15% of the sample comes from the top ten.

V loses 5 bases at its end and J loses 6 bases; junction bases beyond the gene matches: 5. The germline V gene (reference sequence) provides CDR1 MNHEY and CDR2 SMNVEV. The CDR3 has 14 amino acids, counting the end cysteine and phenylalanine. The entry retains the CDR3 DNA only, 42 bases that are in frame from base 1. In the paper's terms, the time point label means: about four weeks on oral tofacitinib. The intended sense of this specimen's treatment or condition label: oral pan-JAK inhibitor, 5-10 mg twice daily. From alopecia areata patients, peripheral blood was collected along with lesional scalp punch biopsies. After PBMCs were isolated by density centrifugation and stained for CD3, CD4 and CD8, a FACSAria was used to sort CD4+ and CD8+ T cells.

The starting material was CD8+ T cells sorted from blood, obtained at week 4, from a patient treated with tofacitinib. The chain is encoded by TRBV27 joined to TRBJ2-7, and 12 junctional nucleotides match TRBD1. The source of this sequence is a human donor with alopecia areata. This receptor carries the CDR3 CASSLGQGAREQYF. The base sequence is TGTGCCAGCAGTCTGGGACAGGGGGCTCGCGAGCAGTACTTC.